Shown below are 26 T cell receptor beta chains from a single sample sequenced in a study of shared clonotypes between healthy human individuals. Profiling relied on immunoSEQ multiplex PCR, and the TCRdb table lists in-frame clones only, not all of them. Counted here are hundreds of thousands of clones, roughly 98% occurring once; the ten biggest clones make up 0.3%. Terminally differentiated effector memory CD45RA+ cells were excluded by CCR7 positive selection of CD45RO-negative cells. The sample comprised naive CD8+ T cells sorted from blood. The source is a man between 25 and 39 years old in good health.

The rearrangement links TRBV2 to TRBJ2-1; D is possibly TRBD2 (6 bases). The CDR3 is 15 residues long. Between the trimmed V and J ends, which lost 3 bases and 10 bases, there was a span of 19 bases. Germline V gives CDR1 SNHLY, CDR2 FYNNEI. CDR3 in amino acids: CASSDGEGPGGEQFF. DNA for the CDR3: TGTGCCAGCAGTGATGGGGAAGGTCCCGGGGGAGAGCAGTTCTTC.

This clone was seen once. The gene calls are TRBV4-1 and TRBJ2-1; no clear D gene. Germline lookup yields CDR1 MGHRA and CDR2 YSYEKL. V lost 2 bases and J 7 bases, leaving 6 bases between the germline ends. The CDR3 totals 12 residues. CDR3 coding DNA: TGCGCCAGCAGCCAACTAGGAAATGAGCAGTTCTTC. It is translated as CASSQLGNEQFF.

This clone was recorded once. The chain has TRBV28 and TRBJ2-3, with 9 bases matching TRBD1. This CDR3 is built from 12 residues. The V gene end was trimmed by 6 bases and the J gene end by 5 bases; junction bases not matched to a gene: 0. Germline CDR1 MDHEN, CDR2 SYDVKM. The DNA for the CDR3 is TGTGCCAGCAGGACAGGGGGAGATACGCAGTATTTT. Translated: CASRTGGDTQYF.

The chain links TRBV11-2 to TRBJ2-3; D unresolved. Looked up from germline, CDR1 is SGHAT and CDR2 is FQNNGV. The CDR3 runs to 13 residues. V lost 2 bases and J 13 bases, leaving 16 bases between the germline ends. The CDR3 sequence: CASSLYGPPGEYF. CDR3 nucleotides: TGTGCCAGCAGCTTATACGGCCCGCCCGGAGAGTATTTT.

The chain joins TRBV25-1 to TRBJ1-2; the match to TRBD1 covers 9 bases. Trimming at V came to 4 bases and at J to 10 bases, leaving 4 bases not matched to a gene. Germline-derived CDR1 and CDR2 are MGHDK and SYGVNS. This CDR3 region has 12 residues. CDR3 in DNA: TGTGCCAGCAGTGGTGGGACAGGGATCTACACCTTC. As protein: CASSGGTGIYTF.

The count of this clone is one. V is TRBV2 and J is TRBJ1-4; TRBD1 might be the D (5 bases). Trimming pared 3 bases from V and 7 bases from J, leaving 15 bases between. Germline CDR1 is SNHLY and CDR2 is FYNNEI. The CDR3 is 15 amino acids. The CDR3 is CASSEGDLSGEKLFF. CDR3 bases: TGTGCCAGCAGTGAGGGGGATTTGTCGGGTGAAAAACTGTTTTTT.

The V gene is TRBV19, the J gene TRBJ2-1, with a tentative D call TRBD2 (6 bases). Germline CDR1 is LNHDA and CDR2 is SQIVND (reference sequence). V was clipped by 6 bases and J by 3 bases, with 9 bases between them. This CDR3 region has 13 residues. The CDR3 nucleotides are TGTGCCAGTAGCGGGAGTAACTACAATGAGCAGTTCTTC. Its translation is CASSGSNYNEQFF.

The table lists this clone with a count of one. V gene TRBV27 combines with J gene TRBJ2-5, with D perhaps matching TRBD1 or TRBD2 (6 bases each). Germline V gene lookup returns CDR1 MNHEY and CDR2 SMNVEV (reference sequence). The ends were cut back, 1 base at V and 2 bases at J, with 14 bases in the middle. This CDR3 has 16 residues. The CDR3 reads CASSLFGTGRQETQYF. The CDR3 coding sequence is TGTGCCAGCAGTTTATTTGGTACAGGGAGGCAAGAGACCCAGTACTTC.

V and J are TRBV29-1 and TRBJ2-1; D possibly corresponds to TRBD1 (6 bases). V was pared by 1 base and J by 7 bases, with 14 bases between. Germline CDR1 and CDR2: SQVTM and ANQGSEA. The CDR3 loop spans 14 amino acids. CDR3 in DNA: TGCAGCGTTGAAGTCGACAGGACGGGGAATGAGCAGTTCTTC. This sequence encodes CSVEVDRTGNEQFF.

In nucleotides, the CDR3 is TGTGCCAGCTTTCCGGGGACTAGCGTTACGAACACCGGGGAGCTGTTTTTT. The encoded protein is CASFPGTSVTNTGELFF. This sequence joins TRBV27 and TRBJ2-2; 10 bases are a match to TRBD2. The CDR3 covers 17 residues. Germline assignment: CDR1 MNHEY and CDR2 SMNVEV (reference sequence). The ends lost 8 bases at V and 0 bases at J; junction bases unmatched: 9.

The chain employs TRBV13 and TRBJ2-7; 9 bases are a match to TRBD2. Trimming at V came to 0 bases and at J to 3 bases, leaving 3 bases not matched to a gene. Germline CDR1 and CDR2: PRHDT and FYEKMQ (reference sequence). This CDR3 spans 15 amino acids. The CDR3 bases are TGTGCCAGCAGCTTAGGGGGACTAGCAGGCTACGAGCAGTACTTC. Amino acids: CASSLGGLAGYEQYF.

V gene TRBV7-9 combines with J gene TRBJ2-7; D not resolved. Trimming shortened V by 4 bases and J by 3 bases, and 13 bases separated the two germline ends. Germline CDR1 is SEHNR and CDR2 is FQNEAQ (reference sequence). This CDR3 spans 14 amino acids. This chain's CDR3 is CASSSPIERYEQYF. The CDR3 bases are TGTGCCAGCAGCTCCCCGATAGAGCGCTACGAGCAGTACTTC.

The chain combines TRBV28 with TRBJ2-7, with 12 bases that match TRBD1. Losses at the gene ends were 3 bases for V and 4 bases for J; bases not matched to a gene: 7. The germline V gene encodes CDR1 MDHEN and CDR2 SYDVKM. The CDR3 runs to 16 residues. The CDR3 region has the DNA TGTGCCAGCAGTTTTGGGCCGGGACAGGGGGCGTACGAGCAGTACTTC. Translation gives CASSFGPGQGAYEQYF.

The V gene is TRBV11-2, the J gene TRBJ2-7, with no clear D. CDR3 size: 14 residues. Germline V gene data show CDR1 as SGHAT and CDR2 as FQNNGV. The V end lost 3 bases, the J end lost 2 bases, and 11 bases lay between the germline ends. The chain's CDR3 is CASSFPGWPYEQYF. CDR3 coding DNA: TGTGCCAGCAGCTTTCCTGGTTGGCCCTACGAGCAGTACTTC.

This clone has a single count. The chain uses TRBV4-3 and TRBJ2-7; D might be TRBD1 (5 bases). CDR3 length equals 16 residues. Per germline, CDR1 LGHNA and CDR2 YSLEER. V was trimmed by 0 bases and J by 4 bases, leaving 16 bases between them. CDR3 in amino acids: CASSQDLGLYLYEQYF. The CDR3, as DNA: TGCGCCAGCAGCCAAGATCTGGGGCTGTACCTTTACGAGCAGTACTTC.

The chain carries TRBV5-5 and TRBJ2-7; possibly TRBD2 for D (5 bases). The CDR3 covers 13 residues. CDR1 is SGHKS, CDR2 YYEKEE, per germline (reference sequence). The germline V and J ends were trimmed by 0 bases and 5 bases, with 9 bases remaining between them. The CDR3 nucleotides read TGTGCCAGCAGCTTGGGTTACGGGGACGAGCAGTACTTC. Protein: CASSLGYGDEQYF.

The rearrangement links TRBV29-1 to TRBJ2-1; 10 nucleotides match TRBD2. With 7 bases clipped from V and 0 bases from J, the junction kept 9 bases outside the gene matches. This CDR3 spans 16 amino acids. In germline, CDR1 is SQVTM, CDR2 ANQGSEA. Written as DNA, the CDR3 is TGCAGCGCCTCCGGGACTAGCGAAAGCTCCTACAATGAGCAGTTCTTC. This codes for CSASGTSESSYNEQFF.

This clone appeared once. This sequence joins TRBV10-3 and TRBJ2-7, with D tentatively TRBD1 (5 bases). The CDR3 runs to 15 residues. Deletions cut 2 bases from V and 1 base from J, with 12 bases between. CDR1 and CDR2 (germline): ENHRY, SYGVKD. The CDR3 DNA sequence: TGTGCCATCAGTGAGGGGGCAGGGCCTTCCTACGAGCAGTACTTC. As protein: CAISEGAGPSYEQYF.

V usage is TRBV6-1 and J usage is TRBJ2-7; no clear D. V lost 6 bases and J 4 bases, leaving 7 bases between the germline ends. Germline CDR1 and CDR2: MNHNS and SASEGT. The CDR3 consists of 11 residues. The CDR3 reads CASRVPYEQYF. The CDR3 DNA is TGTGCCAGCAGGGTCCCTTACGAGCAGTACTTC.

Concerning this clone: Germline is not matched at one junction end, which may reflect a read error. CDR3 nucleotides: TGTGCCAGCAGTCAAGGGGGGTGGGAACCATACCACAATGAGCAGTTCTTC. It encodes CASSQGGWEPYHNEQFF. V is TRBV4-2 and J is TRBJ2-1, with D possibly called TRBD1 or TRBD2 (6 bases each). The CDR3 sequence is 17 residues long. Germline-derived CDR1 and CDR2 are LGHNA and YNFKEQ.

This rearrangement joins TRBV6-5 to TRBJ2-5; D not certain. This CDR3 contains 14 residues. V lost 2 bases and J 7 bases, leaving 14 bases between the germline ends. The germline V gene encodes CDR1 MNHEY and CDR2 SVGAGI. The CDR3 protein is CASSYTDGGGTQYF. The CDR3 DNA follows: TGTGCCAGCAGTTACACGGACGGCGGCGGGACCCAGTACTTC.

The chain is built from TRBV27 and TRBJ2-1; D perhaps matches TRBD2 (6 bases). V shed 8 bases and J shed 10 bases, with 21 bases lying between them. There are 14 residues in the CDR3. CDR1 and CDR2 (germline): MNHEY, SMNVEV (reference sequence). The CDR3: CASVRSRGREEQFF. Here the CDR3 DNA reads TGTGCCAGCGTGAGGTCGCGAGGCCGGGAGGAGCAGTTCTTC.

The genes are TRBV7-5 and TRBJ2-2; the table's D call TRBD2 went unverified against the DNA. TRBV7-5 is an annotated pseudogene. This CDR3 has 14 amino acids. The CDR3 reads CVRSPRRPTGELFF. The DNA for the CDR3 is TGTGTCAGAAGCCCTAGGCGGCCCACCGGGGAGCTGTTTTTT.

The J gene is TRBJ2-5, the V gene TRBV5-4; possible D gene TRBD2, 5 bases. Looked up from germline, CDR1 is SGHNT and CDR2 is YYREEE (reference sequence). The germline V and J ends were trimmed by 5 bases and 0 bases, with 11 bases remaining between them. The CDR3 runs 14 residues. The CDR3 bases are TGTGCCAGCAGGCCCCTCGGGAACCAAGAGACCCAGTACTTC. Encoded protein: CASRPLGNQETQYF. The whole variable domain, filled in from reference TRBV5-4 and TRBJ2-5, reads ETGVTQSPTHLIKTRGQQVTLRCSSQSGHNTVSWYQQALGQGPQFIFQYYREEENGRGNFPPRFSGLQFPNYSSELNVNALELDDSALYLCASRPLGNQETQYFGPGTRLLVL.

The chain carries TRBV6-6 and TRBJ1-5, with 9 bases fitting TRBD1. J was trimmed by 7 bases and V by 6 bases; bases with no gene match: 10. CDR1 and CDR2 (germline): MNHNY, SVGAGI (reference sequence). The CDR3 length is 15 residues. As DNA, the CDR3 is TGTGCCAGCAGACGACAGGGGGAGAGAGGACAGCCCCAGCATTTT. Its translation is CASRRQGERGQPQHF.

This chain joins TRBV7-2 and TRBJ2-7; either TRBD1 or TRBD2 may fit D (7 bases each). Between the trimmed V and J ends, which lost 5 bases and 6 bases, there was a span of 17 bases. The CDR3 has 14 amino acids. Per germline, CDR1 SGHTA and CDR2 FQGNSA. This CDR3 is CASSPMQGGGEQYF. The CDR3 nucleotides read TGTGCCAGCAGCCCCATGCAGGGGGGGGGCGAGCAGTACTTC.